This is a list of T cell receptor beta chains from one sample in a study of brain T cells in children with intractable seizures. TCRdb keeps only in-frame clones here, not all; method: immunoSEQ multiplex PCR. The data contain about 340,000 clones, 93% of them singletons. The source was peripheral blood, collected about 5 months after surgery. The receptors derive from a boy in the first two years of life with tuberous sclerosis and intractable seizures. The CDR3 runs from the conserved cysteine through the conserved F or W.

J,V,length,CDR3
TRBJ1-1,TRBV5-1,14,CASSRGHENTEAFF
TRBJ2-5,TRBV7-9,16,CASSHLVADPGETQYF
TRBJ2-7,TRBV5-1,18,CASSLASSGNQLTYEQYF
TRBJ1-2,TRBV7-6,14,CASSSGVGDGGYTF
TRBJ2-7,TRBV6-6,19,CASSPDRDRVVLAGGPPNF
TRBJ1-5,TRBV5-6,14,CASSLAGSNQPQHF
TRBJ1-4,TRBV28,16,CASSRPSDRGFGKLFF
TRBJ1-5,TRBV23-1,18,CASSHPSPTGEGNQPQHF
TRBJ2-3,TRBV24-1,14,CATSESSSTDTQYF
TRBJ2-1,TRBV19,14,CASSIMIFYNEQFF
TRBJ2-4,TRBV10-3,13,CAISGGRANIQYF
TRBJ1-3,TRBV11-3,16,CASSWLTGSSGNTIYF